This passage covers 15 T cell receptor beta chains from one sample sequenced in a study of cytomegalovirus exposure and HLA in healthy donors. The PCR made use of 60 Vbeta and 13 Jbeta primers. Data came from immunoSEQ multiplex PCR; TCRdb stores just in-frame clones and leaves some out. This repertoire shows about 150,000 clones, roughly 80% found once; its top ten account for 2.5% to 3.5%. Sequences were obtained from PBMCs. Receptors originate from a man aged 35 to 55 in good health and CMV-seropositive.

This clone was observed a single time. The genes are TRBV29-1 and TRBJ2-1, with 9 bases lining up with TRBD1. Unmatched junction bases numbered 6, after V lost 7 bases and J lost 5 bases. CDR1 SQVTM and CDR2 ANQGSEA come from the germline V gene. This CDR3 spans 13 amino acids. The CDR3 spells CSAGTGIHNEQFF. CDR3 coding DNA: TGCAGCGCCGGGACAGGGATCCACAATGAGCAGTTCTTC.

The chain employs TRBV5-4 and TRBJ1-2; TRBD1 is a possible D gene (6 bases). The germline V and J ends were trimmed by 0 bases and 8 bases, with 11 bases remaining between them. Germline lookup yields CDR1 SGHNT and CDR2 YYREEE (reference sequence). The CDR3 is made up of 13 amino acids. The CDR3 bases are TGTGCCAGCAGCTTGGCAGGGGCCAGCGGCTACACCTTC. Amino acid sequence: CASSLAGASGYTF.

The chain recombines TRBV10-3 with TRBJ1-2; D is unclear. The V end was cut by 2 bases, the J end by 8 bases, with 9 bases between. In germline, CDR1 is ENHRY, CDR2 SYGVKD. This CDR3 comprises 12 residues. In DNA, the CDR3 is TGTGCCATCAGTGAGGAGAGGGCAGGCTACACCTTC. Protein: CAISEERAGYTF.

The chain employs TRBV19 and TRBJ2-1; possible D gene TRBD2, 6 bases. The CDR3 is 14 residues long. Germline CDR1 is LNHDA and CDR2 is SQIVND (reference sequence). V lost 5 bases to trimming and J lost 6 bases, with 14 bases between them. CDR3 sequence (DNA): TGTGCCAGTAGTTTCAAAACCGGGAGCAATGAGCAGTTCTTC. It translates to CASSFKTGSNEQFF.

The rearrangement links TRBV11-2 to TRBJ2-3; D is unclear. V lost 5 bases to trimming and J lost 4 bases, with 13 bases between them. This CDR3 has 14 amino acids. The germline V gene encodes CDR1 SGHAT and CDR2 FQNNGV. DNA of the CDR3: TGTGCCAGCAGCCTACGACTGTCACCAGATACGCAGTATTTT. It is translated as CASSLRLSPDTQYF.

The chain couples TRBV11-1 to TRBJ1-1; 7 positions match TRBD1. Trimming at V came to 5 bases and at J to 4 bases, leaving 7 bases not matched to a gene. This CDR3 is built from 14 residues. CDR1 is SGHAT, CDR2 FQDESV, per germline (reference sequence). The CDR3 protein is CASSSYRGSTEAFF. The DNA for the CDR3 is TGTGCCAGCAGCAGCTACAGGGGTAGCACTGAAGCTTTCTTT.

This chain connects TRBV29-1 to TRBJ2-7, with D possibly matching TRBD2 (6 bases). V was clipped by 5 bases and J by 5 bases, with 13 bases between them. The CDR3 is made up of 12 amino acids. Germline V gives CDR1 SQVTM, CDR2 ANQGSEA. The CDR3 bases are TGCAGCGTTATCCGGGGGATCGACGAGCAGTACTTC. Its translation: CSVIRGIDEQYF.

In its sample, this clone was seen once. The chain joins TRBV27 to TRBJ2-7, with 10 bases identical to TRBD1. This CDR3 comprises 15 residues. Per the germline V gene, CDR1 is MNHEY and CDR2 is SMNVEV (reference sequence). V lost 6 bases, J lost 0 bases, and 5 bases stayed unmatched. CDR3 nucleotide sequence: TGTGCCAGCAGCCGGGGACAGGGGTCCTCCTACGAGCAGTACTTC. This sequence encodes CASSRGQGSSYEQYF.

About this clone: Compared with germline, one end of the junction differs, possibly owing to a read error. The chain carries TRBV7-9 and TRBJ2-7; tentatively, D is TRBD2 (5 bases). The CDR3 loop spans 16 amino acids. Per the germline V gene, CDR1 is SEHNR and CDR2 is FQNEAQ (reference sequence). CDR3 bases: TGTTCCAGCAGCGGTGCCCCCGACACCGGCTCCTACGAGCAGTACTTC. This codes for CSSSGAPDTGSYEQYF. The full variable domain, its missing parts supplied by reference TRBV7-9 and TRBJ2-7, is DTGVSQNPRHKITKRGQNVTFRCDPISEHNRLYWYRQTLGQGPEFLTYFQNEAQLEKSRLLSDRFSAERPKGSFSTLEIQRTEQGDSAMYLCSSSGAPDTGSYEQYFGPGTRLTVT.

This clone was picked up one time. The chain carries TRBV19 and TRBJ2-5, with 7 bases aligning to TRBD2. The J call could be wrong; TRBJ2-7 is a better fit for the DNA end. This CDR3 region has 14 residues. In germline, CDR1 is LNHDA, CDR2 SQIVND (reference sequence). The CDR3 nucleotides read TGTGCCAGTAAGGCCCGGGGGGTACCCTACGAGCAGTACTTC. The encoded protein is CASKARGVPYEQYF.

The rearrangement joins TRBV9 to TRBJ1-3; 7 bases map to TRBD1. The germline CDR1 and CDR2 sequences are SGDLS and YYNGEE. Trimming at V came to 2 bases and at J to 0 bases, leaving 8 bases not matched to a gene. The length of the CDR3 is 17 residues. The CDR3 region is CASSVQGQPYSGNTIYF. CDR3 DNA: TGTGCCAGCAGCGTGCAGGGACAGCCTTACTCTGGAAACACCATATATTTT.

V and J are TRBV10-2 and TRBJ2-5, with 8 positions matching TRBD1. Trimming at V came to 5 bases and at J to 5 bases, leaving 10 bases not matched to a gene. The CDR3 has 15 amino acids. Germline assignment: CDR1 WSHSY and CDR2 SAAADI. In nucleotides, the CDR3 is TGCGCCAGCAGTAAGAGACAGGGGATAAGCGAGACCCAGTACTTC. Encoded protein: CASSKRQGISETQYF.

J is TRBJ2-5 and V is TRBV30; 8 bases align to TRBD2. The CDR3 sequence is 14 residues long. V shed 3 bases, J shed 4 bases, and the junction held 7 bases outside the gene matches. Per germline, CDR1 GTSNPN and CDR2 SVGIG (reference sequence). CDR3 coding DNA: TGTGCCTGGAGCCCTCCGGGACTAGGAGAGACCCAGTACTTC. Translated, it gives CAWSPPGLGETQYF.

A few counts support this clone. This sequence joins TRBV2 and TRBJ2-2; D gene unclear. The CDR3 totals 15 residues. The germline gives CDR1 SNHLY, CDR2 FYNNEI. Trimming removed 5 bases from V and 4 bases from J, with 14 bases in between. The CDR3 DNA reads TGTGCCAGCAGTTATGTTCCAGCAGGCACCGGGGAGCTGTTTTTT. It codes for CASSYVPAGTGELFF.

This sequence joins TRBV9 and TRBJ1-2, with D perhaps TRBD1 (5 bases). V was trimmed by 4 bases and J by 2 bases, leaving 9 bases between them. Germline V lookup: CDR1 SGDLS, CDR2 YYNGEE. The CDR3 length is 13 residues. This CDR3 is CASSPDSNYGYTF. The DNA of the CDR3 is TGTGCCAGCAGCCCCGACAGCAACTATGGCTACACCTTC.